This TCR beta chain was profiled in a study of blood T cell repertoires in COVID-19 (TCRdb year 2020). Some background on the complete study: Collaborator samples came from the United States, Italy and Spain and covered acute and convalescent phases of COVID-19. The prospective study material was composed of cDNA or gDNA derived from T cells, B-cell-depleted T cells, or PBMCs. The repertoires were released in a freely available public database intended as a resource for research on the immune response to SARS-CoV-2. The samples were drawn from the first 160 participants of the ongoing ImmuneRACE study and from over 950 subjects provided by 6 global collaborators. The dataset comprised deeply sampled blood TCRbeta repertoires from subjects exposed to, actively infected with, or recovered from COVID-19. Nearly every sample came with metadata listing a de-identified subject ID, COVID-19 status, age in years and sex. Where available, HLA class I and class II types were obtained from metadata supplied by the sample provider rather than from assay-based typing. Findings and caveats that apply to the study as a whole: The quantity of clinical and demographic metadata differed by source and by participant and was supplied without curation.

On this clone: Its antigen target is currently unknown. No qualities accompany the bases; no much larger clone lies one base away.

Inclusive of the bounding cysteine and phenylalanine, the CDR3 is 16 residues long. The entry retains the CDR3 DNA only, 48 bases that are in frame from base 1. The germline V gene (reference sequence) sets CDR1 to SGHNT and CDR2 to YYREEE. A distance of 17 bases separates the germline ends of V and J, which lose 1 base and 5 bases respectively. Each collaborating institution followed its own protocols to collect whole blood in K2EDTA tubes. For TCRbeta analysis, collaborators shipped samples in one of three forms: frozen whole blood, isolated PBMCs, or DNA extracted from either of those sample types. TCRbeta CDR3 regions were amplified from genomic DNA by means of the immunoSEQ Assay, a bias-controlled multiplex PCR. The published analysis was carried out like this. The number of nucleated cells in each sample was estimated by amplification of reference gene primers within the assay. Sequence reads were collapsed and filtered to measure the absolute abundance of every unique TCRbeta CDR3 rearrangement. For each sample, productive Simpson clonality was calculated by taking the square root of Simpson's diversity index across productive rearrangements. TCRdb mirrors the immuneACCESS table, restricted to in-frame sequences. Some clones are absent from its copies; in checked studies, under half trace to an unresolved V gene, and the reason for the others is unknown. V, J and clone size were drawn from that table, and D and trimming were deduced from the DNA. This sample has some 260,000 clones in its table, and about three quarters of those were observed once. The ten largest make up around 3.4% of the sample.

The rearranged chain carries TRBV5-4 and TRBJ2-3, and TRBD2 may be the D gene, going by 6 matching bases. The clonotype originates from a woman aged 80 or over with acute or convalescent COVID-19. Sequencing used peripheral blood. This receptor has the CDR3 CASSLRDSPMGDTQYF. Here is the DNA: TGTGCCAGCAGCTTGCGGGACTCTCCCATGGGAGATACGCAGTATTTT.